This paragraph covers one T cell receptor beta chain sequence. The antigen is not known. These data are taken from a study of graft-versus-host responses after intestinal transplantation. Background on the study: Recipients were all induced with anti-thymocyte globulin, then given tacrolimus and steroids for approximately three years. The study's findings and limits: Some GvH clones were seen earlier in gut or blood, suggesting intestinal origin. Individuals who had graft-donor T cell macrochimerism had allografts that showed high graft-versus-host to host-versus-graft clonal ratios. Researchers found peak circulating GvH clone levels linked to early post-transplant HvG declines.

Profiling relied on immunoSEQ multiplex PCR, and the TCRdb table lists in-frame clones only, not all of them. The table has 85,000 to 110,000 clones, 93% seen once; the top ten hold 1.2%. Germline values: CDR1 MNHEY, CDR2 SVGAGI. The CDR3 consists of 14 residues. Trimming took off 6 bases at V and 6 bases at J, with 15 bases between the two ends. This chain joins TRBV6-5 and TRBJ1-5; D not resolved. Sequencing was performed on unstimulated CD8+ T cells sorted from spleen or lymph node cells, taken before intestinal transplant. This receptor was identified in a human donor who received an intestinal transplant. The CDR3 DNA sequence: TGTGCCAGCAGCTTAGACCCAGCGAGTCAGCCCCAGCATTTT. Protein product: CASSLDPASQPQHF.